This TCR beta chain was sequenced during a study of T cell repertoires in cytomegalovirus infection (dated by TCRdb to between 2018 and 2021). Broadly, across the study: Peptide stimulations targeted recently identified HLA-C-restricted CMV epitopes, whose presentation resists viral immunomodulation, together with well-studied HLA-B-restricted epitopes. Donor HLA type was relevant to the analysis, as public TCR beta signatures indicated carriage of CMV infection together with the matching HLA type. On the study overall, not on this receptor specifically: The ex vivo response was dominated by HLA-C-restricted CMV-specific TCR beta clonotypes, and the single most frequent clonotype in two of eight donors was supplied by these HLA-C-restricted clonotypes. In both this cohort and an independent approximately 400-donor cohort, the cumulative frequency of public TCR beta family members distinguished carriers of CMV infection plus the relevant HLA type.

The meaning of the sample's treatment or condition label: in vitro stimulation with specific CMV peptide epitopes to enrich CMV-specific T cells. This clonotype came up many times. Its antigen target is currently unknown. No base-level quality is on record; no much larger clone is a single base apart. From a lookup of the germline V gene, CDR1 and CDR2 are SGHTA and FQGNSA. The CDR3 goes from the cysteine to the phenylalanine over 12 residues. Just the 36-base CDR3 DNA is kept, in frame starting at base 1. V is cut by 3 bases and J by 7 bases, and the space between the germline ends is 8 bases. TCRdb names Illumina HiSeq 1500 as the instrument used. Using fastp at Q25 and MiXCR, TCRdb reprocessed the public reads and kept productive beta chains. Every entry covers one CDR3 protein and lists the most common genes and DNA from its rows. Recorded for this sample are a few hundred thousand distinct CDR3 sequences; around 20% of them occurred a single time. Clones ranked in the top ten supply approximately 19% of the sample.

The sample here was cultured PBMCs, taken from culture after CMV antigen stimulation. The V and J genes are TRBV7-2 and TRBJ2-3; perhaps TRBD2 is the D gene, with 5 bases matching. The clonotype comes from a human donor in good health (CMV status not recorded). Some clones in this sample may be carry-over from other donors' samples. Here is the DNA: TGTGCCAGCAGCTTCCCGGGGAATACGCAGTATTTT. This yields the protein CASSFPGNTQYF.